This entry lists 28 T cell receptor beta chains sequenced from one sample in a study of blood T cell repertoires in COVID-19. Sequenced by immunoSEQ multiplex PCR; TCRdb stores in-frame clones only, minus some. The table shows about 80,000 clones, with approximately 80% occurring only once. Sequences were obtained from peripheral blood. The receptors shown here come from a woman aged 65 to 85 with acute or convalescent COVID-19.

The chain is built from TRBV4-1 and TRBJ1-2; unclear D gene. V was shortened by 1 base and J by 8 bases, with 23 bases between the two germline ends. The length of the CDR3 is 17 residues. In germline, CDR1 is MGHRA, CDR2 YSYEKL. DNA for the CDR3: TGCGCCAGCAGCCAAGGTCTCGCAGAGGGCCCAAGGCGCGGCTACACCTTC. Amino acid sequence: CASSQGLAEGPRRGYTF.

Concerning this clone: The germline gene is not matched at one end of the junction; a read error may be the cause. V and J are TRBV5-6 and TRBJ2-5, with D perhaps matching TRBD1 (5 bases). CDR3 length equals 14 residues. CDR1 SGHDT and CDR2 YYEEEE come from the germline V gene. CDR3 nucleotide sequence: TGTGCCAGCAGCTTGTCAGGACACGGTTTTGGGTGCGACTTC. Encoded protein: CASSLSGHGFGCDF.

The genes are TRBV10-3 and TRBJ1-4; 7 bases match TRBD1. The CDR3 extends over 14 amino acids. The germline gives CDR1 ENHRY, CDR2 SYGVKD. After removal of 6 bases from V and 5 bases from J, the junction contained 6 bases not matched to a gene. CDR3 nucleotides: TGTGCCATCAGCGCAGGGACAGACAATGAAAAACTGTTTTTT. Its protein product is CAISAGTDNEKLFF.

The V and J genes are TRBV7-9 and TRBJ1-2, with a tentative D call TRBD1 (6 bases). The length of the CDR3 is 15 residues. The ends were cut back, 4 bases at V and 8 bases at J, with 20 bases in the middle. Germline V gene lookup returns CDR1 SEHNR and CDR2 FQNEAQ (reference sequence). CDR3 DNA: TGTGCCAGCAGCTCCATGAATCAGGGGCGAGGAGGCTACACCTTC. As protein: CASSSMNQGRGGYTF.

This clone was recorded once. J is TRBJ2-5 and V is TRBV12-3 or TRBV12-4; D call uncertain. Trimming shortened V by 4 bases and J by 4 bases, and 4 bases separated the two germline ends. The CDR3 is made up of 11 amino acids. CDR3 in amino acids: CASSSRETQYF. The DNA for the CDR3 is TGTGCCAGCAGTTCGCGAGAGACCCAGTACTTC.

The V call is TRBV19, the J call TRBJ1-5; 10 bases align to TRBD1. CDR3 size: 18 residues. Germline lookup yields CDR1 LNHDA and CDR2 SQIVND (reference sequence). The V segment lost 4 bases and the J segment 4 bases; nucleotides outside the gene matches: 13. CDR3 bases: TGTGCCAGTAGTACTCCCCACTATCGGACAGGGGGGAATCAGCCCCAGCATTTT. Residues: CASSTPHYRTGGNQPQHF.

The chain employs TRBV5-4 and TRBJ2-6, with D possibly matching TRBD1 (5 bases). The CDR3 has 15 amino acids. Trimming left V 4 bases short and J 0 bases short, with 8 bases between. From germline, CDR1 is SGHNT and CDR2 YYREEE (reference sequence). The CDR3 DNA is TGTGCCAGCAGCAGGGGTAGCTCTGGGGCCAACGTCCTGACTTTC. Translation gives CASSRGSSGANVLTF.

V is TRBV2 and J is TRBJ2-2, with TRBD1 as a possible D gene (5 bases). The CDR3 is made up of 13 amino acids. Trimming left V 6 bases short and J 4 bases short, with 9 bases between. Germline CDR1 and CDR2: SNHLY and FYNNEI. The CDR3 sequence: CASSRQTTGELFF. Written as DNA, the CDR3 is TGTGCCAGCAGCCGACAGACCACCGGGGAGCTGTTTTTT.

DNA for the CDR3: TGTGCCAGCAGCCGCCGGGACTACTACAATGAGCAGTTCTTC. It encodes CASSRRDYYNEQFF. The chain combines TRBV7-9 with TRBJ2-1; the match to TRBD2 covers 7 bases. There are 14 residues in the CDR3. J lost 3 bases, V lost 5 bases, and 4 bases had no gene match. Per germline, CDR1 SEHNR and CDR2 FQNEAQ (reference sequence).

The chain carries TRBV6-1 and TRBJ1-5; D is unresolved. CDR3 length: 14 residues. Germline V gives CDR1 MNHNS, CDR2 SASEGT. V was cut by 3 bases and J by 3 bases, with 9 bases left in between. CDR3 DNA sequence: TGTGCCAGCAGTGACCGGGGAACCAATCAGCCCCAGCATTTT. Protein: CASSDRGTNQPQHF.

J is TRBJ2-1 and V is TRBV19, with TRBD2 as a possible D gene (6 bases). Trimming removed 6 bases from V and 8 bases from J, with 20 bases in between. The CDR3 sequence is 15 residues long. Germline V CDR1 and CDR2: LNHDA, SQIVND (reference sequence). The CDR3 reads CASRDGTGEGYEQFF. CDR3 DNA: TGTGCCAGTAGAGATGGGACGGGAGAGGGCTATGAGCAGTTCTTC.

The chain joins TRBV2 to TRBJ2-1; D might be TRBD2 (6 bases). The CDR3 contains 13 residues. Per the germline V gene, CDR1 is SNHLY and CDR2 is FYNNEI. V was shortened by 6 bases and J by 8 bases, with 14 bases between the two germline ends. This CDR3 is CASRRDSWDEQFF. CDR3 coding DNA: TGTGCCAGCAGGAGGGACTCGTGGGATGAGCAGTTCTTC.

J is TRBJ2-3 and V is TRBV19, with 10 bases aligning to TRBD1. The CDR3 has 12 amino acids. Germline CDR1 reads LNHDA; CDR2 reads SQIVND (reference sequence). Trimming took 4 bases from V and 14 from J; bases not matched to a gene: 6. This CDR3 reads CASSTPTGGRYF. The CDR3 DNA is TGTGCCAGTAGTACCCCGACAGGGGGCAGGTATTTT.

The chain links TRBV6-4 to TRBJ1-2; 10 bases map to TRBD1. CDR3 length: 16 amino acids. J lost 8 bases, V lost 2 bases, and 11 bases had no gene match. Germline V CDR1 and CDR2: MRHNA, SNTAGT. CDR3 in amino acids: CASSDQPGQGGYGYTF. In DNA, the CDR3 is TGTGCCAGCAGTGACCAACCCGGACAGGGGGGATACGGCTACACCTTC.

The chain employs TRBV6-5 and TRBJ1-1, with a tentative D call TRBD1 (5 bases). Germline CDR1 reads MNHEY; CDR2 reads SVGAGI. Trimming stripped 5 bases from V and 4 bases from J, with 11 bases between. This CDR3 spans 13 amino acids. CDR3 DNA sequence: TGTGCCAGCAGTCCTAGTAGGGGCACTGAAGCTTTCTTT. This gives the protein CASSPSRGTEAFF.

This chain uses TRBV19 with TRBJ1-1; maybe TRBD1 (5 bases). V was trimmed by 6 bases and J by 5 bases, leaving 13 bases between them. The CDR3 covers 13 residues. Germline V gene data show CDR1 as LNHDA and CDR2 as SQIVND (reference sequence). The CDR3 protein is CASSLGGHTEAFF. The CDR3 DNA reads TGTGCCAGTAGCTTAGGTGGACATACTGAAGCTTTCTTT. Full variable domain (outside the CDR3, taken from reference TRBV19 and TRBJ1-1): DGGITQSPKYLFRKEGQNVTLSCEQNLNHDAMYWYRQDPGQGLRLIYYSQIVNDFQKGDIAEGYSVSREKKESFPLTVTSAQKNPTAFYLCASSLGGHTEAFFGQGTRLTVV.

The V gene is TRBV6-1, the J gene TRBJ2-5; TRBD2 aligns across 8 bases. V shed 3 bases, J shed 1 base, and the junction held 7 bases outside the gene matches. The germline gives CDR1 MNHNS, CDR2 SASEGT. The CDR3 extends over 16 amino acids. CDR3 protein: CASSDLVAGSQETQYF. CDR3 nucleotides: TGTGCCAGCAGTGATTTGGTAGCGGGATCCCAAGAGACCCAGTACTTC.

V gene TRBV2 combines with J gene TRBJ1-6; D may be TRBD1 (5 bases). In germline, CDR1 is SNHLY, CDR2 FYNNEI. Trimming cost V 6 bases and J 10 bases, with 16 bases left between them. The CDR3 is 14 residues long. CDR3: CASSSGWLGSPLHF. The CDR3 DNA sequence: TGTGCCAGCAGCTCAGGGTGGTTGGGGTCACCCCTCCACTTT.

The CDR3 loop reads CASSLKGGTNYEQYF. In nucleotides, the CDR3 is TGTGCCAGCAGCTTAAAGGGCGGGACTAACTACGAGCAGTACTTC. The chain employs TRBV7-2 and TRBJ2-7, with 7 bases identical to TRBD2. The ends lost 2 bases at V and 3 bases at J; junction bases unmatched: 7. CDR1 is SGHTA and CDR2 is FQGNSA in the germline V gene. CDR3 size: 15 residues.

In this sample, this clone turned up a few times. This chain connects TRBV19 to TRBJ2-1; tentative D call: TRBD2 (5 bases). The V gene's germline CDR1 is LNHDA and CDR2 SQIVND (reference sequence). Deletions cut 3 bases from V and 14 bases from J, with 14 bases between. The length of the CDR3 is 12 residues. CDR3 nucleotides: TGTGCCAGTAGTATGCCTCTCGGGGAAAAGTTCTTC. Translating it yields CASSMPLGEKFF.

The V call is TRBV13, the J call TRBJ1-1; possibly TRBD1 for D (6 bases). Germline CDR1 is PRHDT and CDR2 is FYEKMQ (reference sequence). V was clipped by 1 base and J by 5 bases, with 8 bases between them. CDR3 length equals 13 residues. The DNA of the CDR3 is TGTGCCAGCAGCTTAGAGGGGGGGACTGAAGCTTTCTTT. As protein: CASSLEGGTEAFF.

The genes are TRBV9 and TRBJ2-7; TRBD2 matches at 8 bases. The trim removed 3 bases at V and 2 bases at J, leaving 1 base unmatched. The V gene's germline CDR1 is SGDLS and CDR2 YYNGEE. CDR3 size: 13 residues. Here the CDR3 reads CASSEGLAYEQYF. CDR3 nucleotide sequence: TGTGCCAGCAGCGAGGGACTAGCCTACGAGCAGTACTTC.

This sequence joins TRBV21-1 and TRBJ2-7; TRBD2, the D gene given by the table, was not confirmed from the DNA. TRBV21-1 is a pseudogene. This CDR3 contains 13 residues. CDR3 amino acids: CASRWTSAYEQYF. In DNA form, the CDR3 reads TGTGCCAGCAGATGGACTAGCGCCTACGAGCAGTACTTC.

DNA of the CDR3: TGTGCCAGTAGTATTAGGGACTATTACAATGAGCAGTTCTTC. This gives the protein CASSIRDYYNEQFF. The chain recombines TRBV19 with TRBJ2-1, with 7 bases fitting TRBD2. The trim removed 3 bases at V and 4 bases at J, leaving 3 bases unmatched. Germline V gene lookup returns CDR1 LNHDA and CDR2 SQIVND (reference sequence). The CDR3 spans 14 residues.

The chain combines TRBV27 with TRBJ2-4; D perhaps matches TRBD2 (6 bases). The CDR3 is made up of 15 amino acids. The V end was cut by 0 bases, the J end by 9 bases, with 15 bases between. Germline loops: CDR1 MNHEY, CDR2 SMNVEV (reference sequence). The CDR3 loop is CASSLSRGVGGIQYF. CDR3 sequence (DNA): TGTGCCAGCAGTTTATCGAGGGGAGTGGGAGGCATTCAGTACTTC.

CDR3 nucleotide sequence: TGCAGCGTTGAAAGTGAGGCTCGATACAATGAGCAGTTCTTC. Its translation is CSVESEARYNEQFF. The chain has TRBV29-1 and TRBJ2-1; unclear D gene. The CDR3 is 14 amino acids. The germline V and J ends were trimmed by 2 bases and 4 bases, with 12 bases remaining between them. Germline CDR1 is SQVTM and CDR2 is ANQGSEA.

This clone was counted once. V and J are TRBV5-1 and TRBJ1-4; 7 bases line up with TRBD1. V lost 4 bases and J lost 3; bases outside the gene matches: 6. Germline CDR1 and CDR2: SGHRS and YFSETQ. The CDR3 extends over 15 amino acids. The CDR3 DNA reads TGCGCCAGCAGCCTCCTGACAGGGTCTAATGAAAAACTGTTTTTT. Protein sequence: CASSLLTGSNEKLFF.

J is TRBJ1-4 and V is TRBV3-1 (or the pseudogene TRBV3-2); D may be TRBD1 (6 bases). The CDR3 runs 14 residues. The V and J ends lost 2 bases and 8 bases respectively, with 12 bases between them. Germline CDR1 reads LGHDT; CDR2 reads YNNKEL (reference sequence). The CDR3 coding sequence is TGTGCCAGCAGCCAACTCAGGGGTGGAGAAAAACTGTTTTTT. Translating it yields CASSQLRGGEKLFF.